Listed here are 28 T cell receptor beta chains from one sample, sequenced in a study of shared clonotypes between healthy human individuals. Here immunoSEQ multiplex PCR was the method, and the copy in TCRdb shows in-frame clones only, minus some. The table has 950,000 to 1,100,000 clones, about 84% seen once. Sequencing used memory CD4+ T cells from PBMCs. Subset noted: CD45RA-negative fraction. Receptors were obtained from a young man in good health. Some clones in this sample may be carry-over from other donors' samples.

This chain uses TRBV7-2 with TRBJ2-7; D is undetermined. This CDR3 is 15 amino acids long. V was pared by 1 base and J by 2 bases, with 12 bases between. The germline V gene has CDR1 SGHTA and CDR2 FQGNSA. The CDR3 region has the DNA TGTGCCAGCAGCTTAGGCGGCAGAGTAACCTACGAGCAGTACTTC. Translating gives CASSLGGRVTYEQYF.

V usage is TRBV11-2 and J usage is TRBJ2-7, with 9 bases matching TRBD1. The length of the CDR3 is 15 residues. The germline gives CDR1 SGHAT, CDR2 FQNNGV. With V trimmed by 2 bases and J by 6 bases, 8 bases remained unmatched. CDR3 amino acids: CASSLRTGDSAEQYF. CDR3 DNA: TGTGCCAGCAGCTTACGGACAGGGGACTCGGCCGAGCAGTACTTC.

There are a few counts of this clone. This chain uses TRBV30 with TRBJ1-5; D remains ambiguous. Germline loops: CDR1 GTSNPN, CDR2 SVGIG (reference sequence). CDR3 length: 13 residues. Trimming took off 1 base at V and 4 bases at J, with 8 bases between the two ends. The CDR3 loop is CAWSAPLNQPQHF. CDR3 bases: TGTGCCTGGAGTGCCCCTCTTAATCAGCCCCAGCATTTT.

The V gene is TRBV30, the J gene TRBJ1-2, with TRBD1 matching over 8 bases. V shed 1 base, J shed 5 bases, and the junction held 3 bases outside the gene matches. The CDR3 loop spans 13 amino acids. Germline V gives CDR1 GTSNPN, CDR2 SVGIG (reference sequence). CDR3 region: CAWSAGTGYGYTF. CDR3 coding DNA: TGTGCCTGGAGTGCCGGGACAGGTTATGGCTACACCTTC.

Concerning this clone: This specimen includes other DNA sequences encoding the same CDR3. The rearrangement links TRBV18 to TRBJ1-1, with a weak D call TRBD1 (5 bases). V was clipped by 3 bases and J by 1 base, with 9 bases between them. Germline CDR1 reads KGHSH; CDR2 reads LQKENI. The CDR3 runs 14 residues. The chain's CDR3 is CASSPGGGNTEAFF. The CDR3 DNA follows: TGTGCCAGCTCACCTGGGGGGGGGAACACTGAAGCTTTCTTT.

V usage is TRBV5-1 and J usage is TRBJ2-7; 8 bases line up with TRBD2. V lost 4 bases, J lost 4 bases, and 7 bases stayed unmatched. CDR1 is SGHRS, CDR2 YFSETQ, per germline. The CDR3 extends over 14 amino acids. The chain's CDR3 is CASSRSSGRYEQYF. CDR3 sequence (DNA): TGCGCCAGCAGCCGGTCTAGCGGGCGATACGAGCAGTACTTC.

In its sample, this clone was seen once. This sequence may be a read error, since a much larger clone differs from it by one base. Written as DNA, the CDR3 is TGTGCCAGCAGTTCGAACACCGGGGAGCTGTTTTTT. It is translated as CASSSNTGELFF. The chain carries TRBV28 and TRBJ2-2; D is undetermined. The CDR3 has 12 amino acids. CDR1 and CDR2 from the germline V gene are MDHEN and SYDVKM. Deletions cut 4 bases from V and 0 bases from J, with 0 bases between.

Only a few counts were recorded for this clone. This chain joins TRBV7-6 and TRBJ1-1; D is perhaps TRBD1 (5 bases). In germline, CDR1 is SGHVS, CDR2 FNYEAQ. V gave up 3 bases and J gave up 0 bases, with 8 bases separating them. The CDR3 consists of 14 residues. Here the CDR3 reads CASSFGHMNTEAFF. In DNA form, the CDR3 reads TGTGCCAGCAGCTTCGGACATATGAACACTGAAGCTTTCTTT.

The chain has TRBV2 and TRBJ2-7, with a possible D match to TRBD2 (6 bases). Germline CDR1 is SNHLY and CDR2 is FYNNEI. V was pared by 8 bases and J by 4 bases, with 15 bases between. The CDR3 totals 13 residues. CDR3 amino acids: CASHRDSRYEQYF. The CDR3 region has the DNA TGTGCCAGCCACCGGGACTCGAGATACGAGCAGTACTTC. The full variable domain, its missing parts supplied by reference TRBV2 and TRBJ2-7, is EPEVTQTPSHQVTQMGQEVILRCVPISNHLYFYWYRQILGQKVEFLVSFYNNEISEKSEIFDDQFSVERPDGSNFTLKIRSTKLEDSAMYFCASHRDSRYEQYFGPGTRLTVT.

The CDR3, as DNA: TGTGCCATCAGTGAAGACAGGGACTCTGGAAACACCATATATTTT. Its protein is CAISEDRDSGNTIYF. The chain recombines TRBV10-3 with TRBJ1-3, with 7 positions matching TRBD1. The germline V gene has CDR1 ENHRY and CDR2 SYGVKD. The CDR3 length is 15 residues. V lost 3 bases, J lost 0 bases, and 2 bases stayed unmatched.

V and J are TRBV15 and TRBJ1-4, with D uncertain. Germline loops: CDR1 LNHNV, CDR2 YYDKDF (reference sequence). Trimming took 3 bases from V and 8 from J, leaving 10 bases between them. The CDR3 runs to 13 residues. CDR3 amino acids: CATSSRMREKLFF. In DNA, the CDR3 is TGTGCCACCAGCAGCAGGATGAGGGAAAAACTGTTTTTT.

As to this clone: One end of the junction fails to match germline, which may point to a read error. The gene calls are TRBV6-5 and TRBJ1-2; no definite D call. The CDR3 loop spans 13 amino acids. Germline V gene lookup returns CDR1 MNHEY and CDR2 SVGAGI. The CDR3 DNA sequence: TGTGCCAGCAGTTACCGAGGGAACTCTGGCTACACCTTC. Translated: CASSYRGNSGYTF.

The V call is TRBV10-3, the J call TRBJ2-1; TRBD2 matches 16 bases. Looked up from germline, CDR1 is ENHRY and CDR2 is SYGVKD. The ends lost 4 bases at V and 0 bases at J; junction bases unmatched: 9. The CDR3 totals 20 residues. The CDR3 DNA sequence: TGTGCCATCAGTGCACCGGGACTAGCGGGAGGGCCTAGCTCCTACAATGAGCAGTTCTTC. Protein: CAISAPGLAGGPSSYNEQFF.

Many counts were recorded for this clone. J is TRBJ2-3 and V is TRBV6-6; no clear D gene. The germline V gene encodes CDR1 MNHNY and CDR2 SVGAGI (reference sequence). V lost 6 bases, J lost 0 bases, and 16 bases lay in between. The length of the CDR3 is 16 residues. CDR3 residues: CASRIDGAVSTDTQYF. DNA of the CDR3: TGTGCCAGCAGGATAGATGGAGCCGTTAGCACAGATACGCAGTATTTT.

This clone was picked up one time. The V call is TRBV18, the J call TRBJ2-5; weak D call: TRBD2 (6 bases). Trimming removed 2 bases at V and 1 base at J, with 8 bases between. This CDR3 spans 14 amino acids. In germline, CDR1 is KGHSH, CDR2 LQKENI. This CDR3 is CASSPRRGQETQYF. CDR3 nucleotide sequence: TGTGCCAGCTCACCAAGGCGGGGCCAAGAGACCCAGTACTTC. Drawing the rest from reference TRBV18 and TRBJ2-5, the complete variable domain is NAGVMQNPRHLVRRRGQEARLRCSPMKGHSHVYWYRQLPEEGLKFMVYLQKENIIDESGMPKERFSAEFPKEGPSILRIQQVVRGDSAAYFCASSPRRGQETQYFGPGTRLLVL.

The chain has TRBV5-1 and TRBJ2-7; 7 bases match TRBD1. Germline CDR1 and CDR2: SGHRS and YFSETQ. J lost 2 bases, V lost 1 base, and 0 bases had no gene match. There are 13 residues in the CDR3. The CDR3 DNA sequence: TGCGCCAGCAGCTTGACAGGGGCCTACGAGCAGTACTTC. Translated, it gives CASSLTGAYEQYF. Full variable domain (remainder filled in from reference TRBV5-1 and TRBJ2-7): KAGVTQTPRYLIKTRGQQVTLSCSPISGHRSVSWYQQTPGQGLQFLFEYFSETQRNKGNFPGRFSGRQFSNSRSEMNVSTLELGDSALYLCASSLTGAYEQYFGPGTRLTVT.

The DNA for the CDR3 is TGTGCCAGCAGCCAATGGGGAAGGGGGAACACCGGGGAGCTGTTTTTT. It yields the protein CASSQWGRGNTGELFF. This rearrangement joins TRBV14 to TRBJ2-2; tentative D call: TRBD1 (5 bases). The germline CDR1 and CDR2 sequences are SGHDN and FVKESK. V gave up 2 bases and J gave up 1 base, with 11 bases separating them. CDR3 length: 16 residues.

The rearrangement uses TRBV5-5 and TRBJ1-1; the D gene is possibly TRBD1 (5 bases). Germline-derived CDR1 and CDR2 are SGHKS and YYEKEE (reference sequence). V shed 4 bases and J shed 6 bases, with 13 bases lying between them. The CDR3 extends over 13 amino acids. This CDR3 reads CASSRNTGAEAFF. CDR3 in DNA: TGTGCCAGCAGCAGAAACACAGGCGCTGAAGCTTTCTTT.

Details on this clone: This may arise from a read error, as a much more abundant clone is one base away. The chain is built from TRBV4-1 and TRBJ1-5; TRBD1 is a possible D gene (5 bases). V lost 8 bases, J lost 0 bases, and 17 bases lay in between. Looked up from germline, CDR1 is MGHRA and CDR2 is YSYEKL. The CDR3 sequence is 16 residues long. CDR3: CASGRAPGSSNQPQHF. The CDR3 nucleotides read TGCGCCAGCGGCAGGGCACCGGGTTCTAGCAATCAGCCCCAGCATTTT.

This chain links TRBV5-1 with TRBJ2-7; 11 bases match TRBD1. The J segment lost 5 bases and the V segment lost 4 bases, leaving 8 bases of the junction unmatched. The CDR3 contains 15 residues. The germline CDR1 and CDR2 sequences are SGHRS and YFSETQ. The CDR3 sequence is CASSQTGTGGDEQYF. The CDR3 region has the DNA TGCGCCAGCAGCCAAACCGGGACAGGGGGAGACGAGCAGTACTTC.

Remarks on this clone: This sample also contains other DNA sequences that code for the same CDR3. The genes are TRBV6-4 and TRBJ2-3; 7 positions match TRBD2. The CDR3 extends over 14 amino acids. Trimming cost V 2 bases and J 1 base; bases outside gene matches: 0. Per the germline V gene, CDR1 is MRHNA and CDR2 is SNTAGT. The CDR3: CASSDRGGTDTQYF. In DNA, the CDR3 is TGTGCCAGCAGTGACCGGGGGGGCACAGATACGCAGTATTTT.

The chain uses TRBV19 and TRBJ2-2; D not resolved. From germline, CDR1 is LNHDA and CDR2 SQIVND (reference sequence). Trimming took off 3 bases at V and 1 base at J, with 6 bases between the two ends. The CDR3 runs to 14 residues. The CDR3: CASSIDKNTGELFF. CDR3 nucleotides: TGTGCCAGTAGTATTGACAAGAACACCGGGGAGCTGTTTTTT.

The CDR3 loop is CASSPSGSGDTGELFF. The CDR3 DNA sequence: TGTGCCAGCAGTCCAAGCGGGAGCGGTGACACCGGGGAGCTGTTTTTT. The chain carries TRBV2 and TRBJ2-2; TRBD2 matches at 8 bases. The germline V gene encodes CDR1 SNHLY and CDR2 FYNNEI. This CDR3 spans 16 amino acids. V gave up 5 bases and J gave up 3 bases; unmatched junction bases: 8.

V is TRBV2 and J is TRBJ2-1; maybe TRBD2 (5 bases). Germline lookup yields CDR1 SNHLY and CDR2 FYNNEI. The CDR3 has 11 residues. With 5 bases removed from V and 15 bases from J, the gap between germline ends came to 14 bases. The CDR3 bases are TGTGCCAGCAGTCTAGGGAGTGGATCGTTCTTC. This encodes CASSLGSGSFF.

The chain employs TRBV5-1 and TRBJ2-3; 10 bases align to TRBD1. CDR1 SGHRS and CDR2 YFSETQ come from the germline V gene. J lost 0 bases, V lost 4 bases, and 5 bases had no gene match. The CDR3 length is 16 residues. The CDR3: CASSRTGGTSTDTQYF. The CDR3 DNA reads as TGCGCCAGCAGCAGGACAGGGGGAACTAGCACAGATACGCAGTATTTT.

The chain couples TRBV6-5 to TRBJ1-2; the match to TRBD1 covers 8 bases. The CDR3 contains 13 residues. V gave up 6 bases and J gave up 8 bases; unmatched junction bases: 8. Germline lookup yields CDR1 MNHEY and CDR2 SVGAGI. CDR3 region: CASSSTGGPGYTF. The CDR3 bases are TGTGCCAGCAGCTCCACAGGGGGTCCGGGCTACACCTTC.

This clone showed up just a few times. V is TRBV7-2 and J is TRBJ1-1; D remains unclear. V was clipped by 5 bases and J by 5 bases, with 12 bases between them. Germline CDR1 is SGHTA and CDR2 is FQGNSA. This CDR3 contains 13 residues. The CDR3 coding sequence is TGTGCCAGCAGCCATTCCGGCCCAACTGAAGCTTTCTTT. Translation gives CASSHSGPTEAFF.

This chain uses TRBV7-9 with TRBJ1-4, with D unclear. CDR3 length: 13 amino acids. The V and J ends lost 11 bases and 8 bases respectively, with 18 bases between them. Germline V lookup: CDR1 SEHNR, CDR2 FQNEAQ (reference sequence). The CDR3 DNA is TGTGCCGGCCAACAACGCATAGGGGAAAAACTGTTTTTT. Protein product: CAGQQRIGEKLFF.